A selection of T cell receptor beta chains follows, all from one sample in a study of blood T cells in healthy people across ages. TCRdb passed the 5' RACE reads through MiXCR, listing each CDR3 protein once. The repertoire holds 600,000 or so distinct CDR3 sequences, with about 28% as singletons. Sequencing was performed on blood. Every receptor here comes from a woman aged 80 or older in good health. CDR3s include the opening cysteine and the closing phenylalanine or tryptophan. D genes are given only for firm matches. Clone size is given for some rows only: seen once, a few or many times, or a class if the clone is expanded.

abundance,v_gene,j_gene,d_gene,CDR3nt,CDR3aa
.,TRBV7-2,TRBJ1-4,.,TGTGCCAGCAGGCGAAGTTTGGGTGAAAAACTGTTTTTT,CASRRSLGEKLFF
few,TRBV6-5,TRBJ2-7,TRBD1,TGTGCCGGCAGTCGACAGGGGGGAGGGCACAATGAGCAGTACTTC,CAGSRQGGGHNEQYF
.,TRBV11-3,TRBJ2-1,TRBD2,TGTGCCAGCAGCTTAACAACTAGCGGACACAATGAGCAGTTCTTC,CASSLTTSGHNEQFF
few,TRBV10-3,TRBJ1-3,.,TGTGCCATCTCGAACTCTGGAAACACCATATATTTT,CAISNSGNTIYF
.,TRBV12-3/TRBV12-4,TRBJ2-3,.,TGTGCCAGCAGAGTGACTAAAGATACGCAGTATTTT,CASRVTKDTQYF
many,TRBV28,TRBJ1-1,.,TGCGCCAGCAGCCCGCCGGGGATGAACACTGAAGCTTTCTTT,CASSPPGMNTEAFF
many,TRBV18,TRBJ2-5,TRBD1,TGTGCCAGCTCACAAGGACAGGGGAAGACCCAGTACTTC,CASSQGQGKTQYF
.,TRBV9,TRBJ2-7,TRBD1,TGTGCCAGCAGCGCAGGGACAGGGGGTATCTACGAGCAGTACTTC,CASSAGTGGIYEQYF
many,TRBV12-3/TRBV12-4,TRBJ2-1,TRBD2,TGTGCCAGCAGCCCCATAGCGGGGGGTTACAATGAGCAGTTCTTC,CASSPIAGGYNEQFF
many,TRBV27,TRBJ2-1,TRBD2,TGTGCCAGTAAAATCCTCGGCGGCGGGAGAGGGAATGAGCAGTTCTTC,CASKILGGGRGNEQFF
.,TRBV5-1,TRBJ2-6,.,TGCGCCACCCGAGACGGTTTCTCTGGGGCCAACGTCCTGACTTTC,CATRDGFSGANVLTF
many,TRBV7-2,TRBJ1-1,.,TGTGCCAGCAGCTTAGAAGGCGGCATGTACACTGAAGCTTTCTTT,CASSLEGGMYTEAFF
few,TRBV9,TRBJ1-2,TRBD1,TGTGCCAGCAGCGAGAGACAGGGAAACTATGGCTACACCTTC,CASSERQGNYGYTF
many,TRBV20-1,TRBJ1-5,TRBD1,TGCAGTGCTAGAGATGCCAGGGGGTTAGAGCCCCAGCATTTT,CSARDARGLEPQHF
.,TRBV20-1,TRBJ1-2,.,TGCAGTGCTAGAGAGGGGGGGCGAGGAGTGAACTATGGCTACACCTTC,CSAREGGRGVNYGYTF
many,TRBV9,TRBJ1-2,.,TGTGCCAGCAGCCGGTATAGTACAGCTAACTATGGCTACACCTTC,CASSRYSTANYGYTF
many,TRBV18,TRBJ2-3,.,TGTGCCAGCAAACCTTCAGCGGGCACAGATACGCAGTATTTT,CASKPSAGTDTQYF
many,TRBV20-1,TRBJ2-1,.,TGCAGTGCTCCCCCGGGGGGCGCGGACAATGAGCAGTTCTTC,CSAPPGGADNEQFF
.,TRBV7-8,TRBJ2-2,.,TGTGCCAGCAGCTTTCAGACGAACACCGGGGAGCTGTTTTTT,CASSFQTNTGELFF
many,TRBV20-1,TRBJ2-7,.,TGCAGTGCCGACCAGACGGGTCCTCAGCAGTACTTC,CSADQTGPQQYF
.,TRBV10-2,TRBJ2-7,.,TGCGCCAGCAGTGAGCAAGGGGGGGCAGACGAGCAGTACTTC,CASSEQGGADEQYF
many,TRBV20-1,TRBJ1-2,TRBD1,TGCAGTGCAAGGGGTGACAGGGGGCCGATAAACTATGGCTACACCTTC,CSARGDRGPINYGYTF
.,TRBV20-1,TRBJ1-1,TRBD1,TGCAGTGCTAGAGTTTCACAGGGGGAACTCGCTGAAGCTTTCTTT,CSARVSQGELAEAFF
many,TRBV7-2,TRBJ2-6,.,TGTGCCAGCAGCAACAATAGGGCTGGGGCCAACGTCCTGACTTTC,CASSNNRAGANVLTF